The rows below give T cell receptor beta chains drawn from one sample of a study of OX40 agonist ivuxolimab in advanced cancers. This table comes from immunoSEQ multiplex PCR, and its TCRdb copy is limited to in-frame clones, with some not included. The sample has approximately 67,000 clones; roughly 87% are singletons. This sample comprised CD4+ or CD8+ T cells sorted from blood, obtained in a trial of the OX40 agonist ivuxolimab. The receptors were gathered from an adult with an advanced solid tumor such as melanoma, head and neck, liver or kidney cancer. CDR3s include the opening cysteine and the closing phenylalanine or tryptophan. The D gene is left open where the match is weak. Expanded clones get a size class; other rows say once, few or many, or leave the size out.

>TRBV19|-|TRBJ1-2|few
CASSIGGLNYGYTF
TGTGCCAGTAGTATCGGGGGGCTTAACTATGGCTACACCTTC
>TRBV6-6|TRBD1|TRBJ1-2|-
CASSRRTGIANYGYTF
TGTGCCAGCAGCCGCCGGACAGGAATTGCAAACTATGGCTACACCTTC
>TRBV7-2|-|TRBJ2-3|-
CASSLDYWSTDTQYF
TGTGCCAGCAGCTTGGACTACTGGAGCACAGATACGCAGTATTTT
>TRBV30|TRBD1|TRBJ1-4|-
CAWDDRGPTNEKLFF
TGTGCCTGGGATGACAGGGGCCCAACTAATGAAAAACTGTTTTTT
>TRBV15|TRBD1|TRBJ2-7|-
CATSPGTGVNEQYF
TGTGCCACCAGTCCCGGGACAGGGGTTAACGAGCAGTACTTC
>TRBV27|-|TRBJ2-3|-
CASSSPDRPDTQYF
TGTGCCAGCAGTTCCCCTGACAGGCCAGATACGCAGTATTTT
>TRBV5-1|-|TRBJ1-2|-
CASSLVSGANYGYTF
TGCGCCAGCAGCTTGGTGTCGGGGGCCAACTATGGCTACACCTTC
>TRBV30|-|TRBJ1-1|-
CAWSHKVAGGAEAFF
TGTGCCTGGTCTCATAAGGTGGCGGGAGGGGCTGAAGCTTTCTTT
>TRBV11-3|TRBD1|TRBJ1-3|-
CASSSTGDLRNTIYF
TGTGCCAGCAGCTCCACAGGGGACCTCCGAAACACCATATATTTT
>TRBV10-3|-|TRBJ1-5|-
CAISESVGGASNQPQHF
TGTGCCATCAGTGAGTCGGTGGGGGGCGCGAGCAATCAGCCCCAGCATTTT
>TRBV2|TRBD1|TRBJ1-2|-
CASSPGTGVGGYTF
TGTGCCAGCAGCCCCGGGACAGGGGTCGGCGGCTACACCTTC
>TRBV19|TRBD1|TRBJ1-1|-
CASSEGATEAFF
TGTGCCAGTAGCGAGGGGGCCACTGAAGCTTTCTTT
>TRBV7-3|TRBD2|TRBJ2-1|-
CASSLAGGRSYNEQFF
TGTGCCAGCAGCTTAGCGGGAGGCCGCTCCTACAATGAGCAGTTCTTC
>TRBV4-2|TRBD1|TRBJ2-2|-
CASSQGQGSRELFF
TGTGCCAGCAGCCAAGGACAGGGCAGTAGGGAGCTGTTTTTT
>TRBV7-8|-|TRBJ2-1|few
CASSFTAARGYNEQFF
TGTGCCAGCAGCTTTACAGCGGCGAGAGGCTACAATGAGCAGTTCTTC
>TRBV19|-|TRBJ1-3|few
CASSIDHGISGNTIYF
TGTGCCAGTAGTATAGATCACGGTATCTCTGGAAACACCATATATTTT
>TRBV30|TRBD1|TRBJ1-2|-
CAWILLTGVGGYTF
TGTGCCTGGATCCTCCTGACAGGGGTAGGAGGCTACACCTTC
>TRBV6-4|-|TRBJ2-5|-
CASTEGAGRIETQYF
TGTGCCAGCACTGAAGGCGCAGGGCGGATAGAGACCCAGTACTTC
>TRBV10-3|-|TRBJ2-2|-
CAIRNGLNTGELFF
TGTGCCATCAGGAACGGACTGAACACCGGGGAGCTGTTTTTT
>TRBV15|-|TRBJ1-5|-
CATSRDLVQPQHF
TGTGCCACCAGCAGAGATCTGGTTCAGCCCCAGCATTTT
>TRBV12-5|TRBD1|TRBJ1-2|-
CASGLVFRQGVTHYGYTF
TGTGCTAGTGGTTTGGTATTCCGGCAGGGGGTAACTCACTATGGCTACACCTTC
>TRBV7-2|-|TRBJ2-5|-
CASSFYSGAETQYF
TGTGCCAGCAGCTTTTACTCAGGGGCCGAGACCCAGTACTTC
>TRBV10-3|TRBD2|TRBJ2-3|-
CAISERLAGDGGDTQYF
TGTGCCATCAGTGAGAGACTAGCGGGAGACGGGGGGGATACGCAGTATTTT
>TRBV7-8|TRBD1|TRBJ1-2|-
CASSYDRGTRGYTF
TGTGCCAGCAGTTACGACAGGGGGACACGGGGCTACACCTTC
>TRBV4-2|TRBD2|TRBJ2-7|-
CASSQVGLAGDLSYEQYF
TGTGCCAGCAGCCAAGTAGGGCTAGCGGGAGATCTATCCTACGAGCAGTACTTC
>TRBV7-3|TRBD1|TRBJ2-2|-
CASSLRQGASTGELFF
TGTGCCAGCAGCTTAAGGCAGGGGGCGTCTACCGGGGAGCTGTTTTTT
>TRBV29-1|-|TRBJ2-7|once
CSANKGSSYEQYF
TGCAGCGCAAATAAGGGATCCTCCTACGAGCAGTACTTC
>TRBV7-8|-|TRBJ2-1|-
CASSTQGDEQFF
TGTGCCAGCAGCACGCAGGGAGATGAGCAGTTCTTC
>TRBV6-4|-|TRBJ2-1|-
CASSRDNEQFF
TGTGCCAGCAGTAGGGACAATGAGCAGTTCTTC
>TRBV5-1|-|TRBJ1-1|-
CASSLGPTNTEAFF
TGCGCCAGCAGCTTGGGACCTACGAACACTGAAGCTTTCTTT
>TRBV11-2|TRBD2|TRBJ2-5|-
CASSLVRTSGETQYF
TGTGCCAGCAGCTTAGTAAGGACTAGTGGGGAGACCCAGTACTTC
>TRBV5-6|-|TRBJ2-5|-
CASSLGHGQTQYF
TGTGCCAGCAGCTTAGGGCACGGGCAGACCCAGTACTTC
>TRBV30|-|TRBJ1-2|-
CAWSVTREGYTF
TGTGCCTGGAGTGTGACCAGGGAAGGCTACACCTTC
>TRBV4-2|-|TRBJ1-1|once
CASSHGTVNTEAFF
TGTGCCAGCAGCCATGGGACGGTGAACACTGAAGCTTTCTTT
>TRBV27|-|TRBJ1-1|-
CASSSLGENTEAFF
TGTGCCAGCAGTTCCCTAGGAGAGAACACTGAAGCTTTCTTT
>TRBV7-2|-|TRBJ2-1|-
CASSLGRGPHEQFF
TGTGCCAGCAGCTTAGGAAGAGGGCCCCATGAGCAGTTCTTC
>TRBV7-2|-|TRBJ1-2|-
CASSLGVSAGYTF
TGTGCCAGCAGCTTAGGGGTATCTGCGGGCTACACCTTC
>TRBV7-7|-|TRBJ2-1|-
CASSSSGVDEQFF
TGTGCCAGCAGCTCGTCAGGGGTCGATGAGCAGTTCTTC
>TRBV14|-|TRBJ1-1|-
CASSQEGGAANTEAFF
TGTGCCAGCAGCCAAGAAGGGGGGGCGGCAAACACTGAAGCTTTCTTT
>TRBV29-1|-|TRBJ1-1|-
CSVDGSGTSEAFF
TGCAGCGTTGATGGCTCCGGGACCTCTGAAGCTTTCTTT
>TRBV5-5|-|TRBJ1-5|-
CASSLELTGNRNQPQHF
TGTGCCAGCAGCTTGGAGCTCACAGGGAATCGCAATCAGCCCCAGCATTTT
>TRBV5-6|-|TRBJ2-5|-
CASRGAAETQYF
TGTGCCAGCAGGGGGGCTGCCGAGACCCAGTACTTC
>TRBV7-2|TRBD2|TRBJ2-5|-
CASSFLAGGVETQYF
TGTGCCAGCAGCTTCCTAGCGGGAGGTGTAGAGACCCAGTACTTC
>TRBV19|TRBD1|TRBJ2-7|few
CASRRGTGGYEQYF
TGTGCCAGTAGGAGGGGGACAGGAGGGTACGAGCAGTACTTC